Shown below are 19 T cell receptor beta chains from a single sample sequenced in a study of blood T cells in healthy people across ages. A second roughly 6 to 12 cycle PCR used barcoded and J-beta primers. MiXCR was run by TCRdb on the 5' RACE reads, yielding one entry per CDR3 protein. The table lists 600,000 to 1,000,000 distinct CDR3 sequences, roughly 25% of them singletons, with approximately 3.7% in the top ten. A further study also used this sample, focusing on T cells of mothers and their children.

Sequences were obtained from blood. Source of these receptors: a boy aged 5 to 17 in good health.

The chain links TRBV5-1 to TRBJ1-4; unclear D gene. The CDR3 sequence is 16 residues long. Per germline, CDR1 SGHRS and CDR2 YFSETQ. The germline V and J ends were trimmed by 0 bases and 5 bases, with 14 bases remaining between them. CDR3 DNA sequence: TGCGCCAGCAGCTTGGGCCCCGGACGGCAGAATGAAAAACTGTTTTTT. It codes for CASSLGPGRQNEKLFF. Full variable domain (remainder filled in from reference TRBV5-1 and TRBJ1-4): KAGVTQTPRYLIKTRGQQVTLSCSPISGHRSVSWYQQTPGQGLQFLFEYFSETQRNKGNFPGRFSGRQFSNSRSEMNVSTLELGDSALYLCASSLGPGRQNEKLFFGSGTQLSVL.

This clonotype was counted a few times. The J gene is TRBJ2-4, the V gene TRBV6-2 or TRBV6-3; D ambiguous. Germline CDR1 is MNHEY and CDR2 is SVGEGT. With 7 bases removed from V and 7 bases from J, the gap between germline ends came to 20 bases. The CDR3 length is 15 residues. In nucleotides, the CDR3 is TGTGCCAGCACCAGACCTGGTGGAGATAGTAACATTCAGTACTTC. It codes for CASTRPGGDSNIQYF.

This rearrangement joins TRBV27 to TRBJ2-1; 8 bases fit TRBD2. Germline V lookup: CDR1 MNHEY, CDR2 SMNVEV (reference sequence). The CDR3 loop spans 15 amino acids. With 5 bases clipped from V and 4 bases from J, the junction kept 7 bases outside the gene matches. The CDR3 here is CASSLGTRPYNEQFF. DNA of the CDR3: TGTGCCAGCAGTCTAGGGACTAGACCGTACAATGAGCAGTTCTTC.

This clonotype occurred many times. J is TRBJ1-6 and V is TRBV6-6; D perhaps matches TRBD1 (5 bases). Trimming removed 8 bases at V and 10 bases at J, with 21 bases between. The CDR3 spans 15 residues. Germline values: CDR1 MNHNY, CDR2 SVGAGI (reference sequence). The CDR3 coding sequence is TGTGCCAGCGGGACCCCAGGGACGGGGCAATCACCCCTCCACTTT. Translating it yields CASGTPGTGQSPLHF.

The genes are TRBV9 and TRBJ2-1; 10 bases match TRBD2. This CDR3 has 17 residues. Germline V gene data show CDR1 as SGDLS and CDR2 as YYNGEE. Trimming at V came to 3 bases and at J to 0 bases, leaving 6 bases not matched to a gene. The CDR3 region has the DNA TGTGCCAGCAGCGGGAGGTCTAGCGGGAGCTCCTACAATGAGCAGTTCTTC. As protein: CASSGRSSGSSYNEQFF.

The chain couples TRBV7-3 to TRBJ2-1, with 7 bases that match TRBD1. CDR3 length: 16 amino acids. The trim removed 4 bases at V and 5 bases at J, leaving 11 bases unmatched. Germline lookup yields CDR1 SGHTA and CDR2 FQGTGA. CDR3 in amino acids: CASSSNRGRPDNEQFF. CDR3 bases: TGTGCCAGCAGCTCCAACAGGGGAAGGCCAGACAATGAGCAGTTCTTC.

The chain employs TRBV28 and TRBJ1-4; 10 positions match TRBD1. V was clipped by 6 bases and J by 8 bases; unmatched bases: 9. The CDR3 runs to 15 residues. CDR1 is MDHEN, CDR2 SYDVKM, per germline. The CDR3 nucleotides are TGTGCCAGCAGACCAACCGGGACAGGGGTCGAAAAACTGTTTTTT. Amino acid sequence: CASRPTGTGVEKLFF.

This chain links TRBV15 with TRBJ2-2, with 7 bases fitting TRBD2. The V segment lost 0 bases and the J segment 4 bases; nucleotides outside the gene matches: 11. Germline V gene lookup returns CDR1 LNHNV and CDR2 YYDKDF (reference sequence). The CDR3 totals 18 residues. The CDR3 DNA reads TGTGCCACCAGCAGAGAGGGGCTAGCGGTCCTCGGCACCGGGGAGCTGTTTTTT. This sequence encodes CATSREGLAVLGTGELFF.

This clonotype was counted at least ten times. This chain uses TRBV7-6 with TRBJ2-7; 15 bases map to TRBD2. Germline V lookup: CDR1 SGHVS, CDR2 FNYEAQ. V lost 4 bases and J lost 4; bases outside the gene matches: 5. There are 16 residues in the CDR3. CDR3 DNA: TGTGCCAGCAGCTCGGGACTAGCGGGGGGCCGGTACGAGCAGTACTTC. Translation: CASSSGLAGGRYEQYF.

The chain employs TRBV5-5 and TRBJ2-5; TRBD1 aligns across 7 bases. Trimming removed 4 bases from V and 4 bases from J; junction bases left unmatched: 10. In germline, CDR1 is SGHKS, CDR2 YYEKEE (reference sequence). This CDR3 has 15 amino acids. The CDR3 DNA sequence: TGTGCCAGCAGCCCCACAACGACAGGGCTAGAGACCCAGTACTTC. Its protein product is CASSPTTTGLETQYF. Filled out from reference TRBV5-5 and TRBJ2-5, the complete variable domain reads DAGVTQSPTHLIKTRGQQVTLRCSPISGHKSVSWYQQVLGQGPQFIFQYYEKEERGRGNFPDRFSARQFPNYSSELNVNALLLGDSALYLCASSPTTTGLETQYFGPGTRLLVL.

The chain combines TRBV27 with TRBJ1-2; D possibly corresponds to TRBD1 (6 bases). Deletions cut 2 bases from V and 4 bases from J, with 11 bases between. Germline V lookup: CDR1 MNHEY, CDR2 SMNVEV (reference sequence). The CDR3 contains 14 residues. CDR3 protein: CASSLRGGGYGYTF. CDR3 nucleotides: TGTGCCAGCAGTTTAAGGGGGGGCGGCTATGGCTACACCTTC.

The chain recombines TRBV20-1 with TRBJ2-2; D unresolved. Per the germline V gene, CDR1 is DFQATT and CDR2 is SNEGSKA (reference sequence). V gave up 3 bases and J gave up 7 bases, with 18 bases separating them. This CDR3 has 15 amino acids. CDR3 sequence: CSARSGPMAGGELFF. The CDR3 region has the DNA TGCAGTGCTAGGAGTGGGCCAATGGCAGGCGGGGAGCTGTTTTTT.

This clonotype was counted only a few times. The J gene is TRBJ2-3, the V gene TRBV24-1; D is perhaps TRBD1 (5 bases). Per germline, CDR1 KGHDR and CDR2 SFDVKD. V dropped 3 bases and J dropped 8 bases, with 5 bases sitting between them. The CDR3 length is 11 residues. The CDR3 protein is CATSDGATQYF. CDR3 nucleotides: TGTGCCACCAGTGATGGGGCTACGCAGTATTTT.

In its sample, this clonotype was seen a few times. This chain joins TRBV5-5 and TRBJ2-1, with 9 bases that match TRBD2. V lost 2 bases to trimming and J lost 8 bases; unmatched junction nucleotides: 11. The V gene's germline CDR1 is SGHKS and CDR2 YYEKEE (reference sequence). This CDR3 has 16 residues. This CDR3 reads CASSFVGGRARDEQFF. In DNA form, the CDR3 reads TGTGCCAGCAGCTTCGTAGGCGGGAGGGCCCGGGATGAGCAGTTCTTC. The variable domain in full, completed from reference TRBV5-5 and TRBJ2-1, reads DAGVTQSPTHLIKTRGQQVTLRCSPISGHKSVSWYQQVLGQGPQFIFQYYEKEERGRGNFPDRFSARQFPNYSSELNVNALLLGDSALYLCASSFVGGRARDEQFFGPGTRLTVL.

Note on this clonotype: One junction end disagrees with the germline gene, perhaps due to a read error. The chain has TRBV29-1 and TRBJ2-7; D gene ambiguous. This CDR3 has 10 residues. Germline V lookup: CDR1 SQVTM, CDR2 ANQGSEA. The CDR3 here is CNVGEYEQYF. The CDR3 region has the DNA TGCAACGTTGGAGAATACGAGCAGTACTTC.

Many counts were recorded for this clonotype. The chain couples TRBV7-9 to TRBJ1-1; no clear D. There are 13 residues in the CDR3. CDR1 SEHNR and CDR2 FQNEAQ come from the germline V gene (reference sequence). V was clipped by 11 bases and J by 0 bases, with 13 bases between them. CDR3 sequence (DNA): TGTGCCTCCGAGGGCCGTTTGAACACTGAAGCTTTCTTT. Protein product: CASEGRLNTEAFF.

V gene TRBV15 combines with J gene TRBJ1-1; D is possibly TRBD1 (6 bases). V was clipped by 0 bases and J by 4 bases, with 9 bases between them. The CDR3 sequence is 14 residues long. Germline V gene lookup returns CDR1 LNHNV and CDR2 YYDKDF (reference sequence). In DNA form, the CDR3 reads TGTGCCACCAGCAGAGATCGAGGGGGCACTGAAGCTTTCTTT. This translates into CATSRDRGGTEAFF.

DNA for the CDR3: TGTGCCAGCAGCTCAGCGGGGGGTGGCGGCAATGAGCAGTTCTTC. It yields the protein CASSSAGGGGNEQFF. This chain joins TRBV5-6 and TRBJ2-5; TRBD2 agrees at 9 bases. The tail of the sequence fits TRBJ2-1 better, so the J call may be wrong. CDR3 length equals 15 residues. Per the germline V gene, CDR1 is SGHDT and CDR2 is YYEEEE.

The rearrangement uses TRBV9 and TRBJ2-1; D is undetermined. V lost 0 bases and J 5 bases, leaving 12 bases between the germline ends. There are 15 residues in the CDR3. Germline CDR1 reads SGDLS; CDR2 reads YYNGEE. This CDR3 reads CASSVGNPLNNEQFF. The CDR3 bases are TGTGCCAGCAGCGTAGGCAACCCTCTTAACAATGAGCAGTTCTTC.